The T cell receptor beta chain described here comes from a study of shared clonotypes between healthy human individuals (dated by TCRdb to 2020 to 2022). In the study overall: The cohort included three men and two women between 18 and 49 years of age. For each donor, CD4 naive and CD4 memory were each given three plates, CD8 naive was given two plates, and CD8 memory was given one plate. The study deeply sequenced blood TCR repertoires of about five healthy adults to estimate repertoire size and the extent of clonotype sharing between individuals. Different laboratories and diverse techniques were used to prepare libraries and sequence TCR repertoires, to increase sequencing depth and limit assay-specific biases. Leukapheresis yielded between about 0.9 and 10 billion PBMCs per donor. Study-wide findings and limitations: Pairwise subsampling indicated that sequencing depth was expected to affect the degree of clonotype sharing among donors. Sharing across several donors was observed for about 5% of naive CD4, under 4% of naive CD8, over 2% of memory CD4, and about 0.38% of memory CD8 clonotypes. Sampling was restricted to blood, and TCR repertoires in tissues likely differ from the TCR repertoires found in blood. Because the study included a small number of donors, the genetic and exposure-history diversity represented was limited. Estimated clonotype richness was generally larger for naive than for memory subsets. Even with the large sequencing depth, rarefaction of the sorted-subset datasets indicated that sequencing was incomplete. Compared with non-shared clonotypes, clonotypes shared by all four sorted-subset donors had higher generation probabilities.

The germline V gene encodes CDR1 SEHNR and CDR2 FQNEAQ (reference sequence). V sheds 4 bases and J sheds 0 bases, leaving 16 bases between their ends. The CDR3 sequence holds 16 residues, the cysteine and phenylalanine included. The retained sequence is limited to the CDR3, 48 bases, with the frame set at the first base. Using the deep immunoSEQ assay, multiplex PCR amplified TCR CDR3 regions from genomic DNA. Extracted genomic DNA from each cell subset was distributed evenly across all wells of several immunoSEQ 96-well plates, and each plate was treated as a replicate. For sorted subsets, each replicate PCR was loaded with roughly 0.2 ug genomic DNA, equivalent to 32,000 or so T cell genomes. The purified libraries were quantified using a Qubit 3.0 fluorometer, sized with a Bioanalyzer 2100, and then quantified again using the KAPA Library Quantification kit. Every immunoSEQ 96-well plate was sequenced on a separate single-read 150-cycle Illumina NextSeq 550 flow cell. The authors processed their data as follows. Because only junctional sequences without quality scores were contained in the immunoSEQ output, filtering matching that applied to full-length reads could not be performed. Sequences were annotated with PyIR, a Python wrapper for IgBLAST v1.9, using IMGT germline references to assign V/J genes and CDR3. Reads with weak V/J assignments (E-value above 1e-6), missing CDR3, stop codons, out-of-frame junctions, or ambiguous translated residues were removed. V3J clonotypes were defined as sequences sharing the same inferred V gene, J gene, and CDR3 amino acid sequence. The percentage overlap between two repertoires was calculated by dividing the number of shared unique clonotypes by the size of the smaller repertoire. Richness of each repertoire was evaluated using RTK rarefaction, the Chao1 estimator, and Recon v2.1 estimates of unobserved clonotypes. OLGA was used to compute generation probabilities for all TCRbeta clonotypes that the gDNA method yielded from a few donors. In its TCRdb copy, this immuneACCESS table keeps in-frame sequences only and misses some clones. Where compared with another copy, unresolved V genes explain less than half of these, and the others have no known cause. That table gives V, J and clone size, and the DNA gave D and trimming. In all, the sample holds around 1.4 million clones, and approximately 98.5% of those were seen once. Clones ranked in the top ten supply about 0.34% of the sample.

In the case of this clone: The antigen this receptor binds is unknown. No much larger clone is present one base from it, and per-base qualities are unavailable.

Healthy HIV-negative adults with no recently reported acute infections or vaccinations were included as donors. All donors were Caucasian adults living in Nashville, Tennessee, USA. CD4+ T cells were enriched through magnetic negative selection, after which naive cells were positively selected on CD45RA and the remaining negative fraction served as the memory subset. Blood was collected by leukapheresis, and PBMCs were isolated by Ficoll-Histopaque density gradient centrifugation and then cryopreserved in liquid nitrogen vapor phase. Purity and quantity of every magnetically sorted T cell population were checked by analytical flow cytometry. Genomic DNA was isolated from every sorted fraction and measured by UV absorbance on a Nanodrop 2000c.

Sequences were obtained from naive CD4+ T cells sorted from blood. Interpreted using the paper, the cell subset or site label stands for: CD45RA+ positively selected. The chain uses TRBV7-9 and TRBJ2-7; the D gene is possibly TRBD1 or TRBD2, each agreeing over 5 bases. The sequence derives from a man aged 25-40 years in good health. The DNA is TGTGCCAGCAGCTCCAGGTGGGGGAGTAGCTCCTACGAGCAGTACTTC. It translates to CASSSRWGSSSYEQYF. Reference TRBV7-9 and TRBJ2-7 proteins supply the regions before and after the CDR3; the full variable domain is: DTGVSQNPRHKITKRGQNVTFRCDPISEHNRLYWYRQTLGQGPEFLTYFQNEAQLEKSRLLSDRFSAERPKGSFSTLEIQRTEQGDSAMYLCASSSRWGSSSYEQYFGPGTRLTVT.